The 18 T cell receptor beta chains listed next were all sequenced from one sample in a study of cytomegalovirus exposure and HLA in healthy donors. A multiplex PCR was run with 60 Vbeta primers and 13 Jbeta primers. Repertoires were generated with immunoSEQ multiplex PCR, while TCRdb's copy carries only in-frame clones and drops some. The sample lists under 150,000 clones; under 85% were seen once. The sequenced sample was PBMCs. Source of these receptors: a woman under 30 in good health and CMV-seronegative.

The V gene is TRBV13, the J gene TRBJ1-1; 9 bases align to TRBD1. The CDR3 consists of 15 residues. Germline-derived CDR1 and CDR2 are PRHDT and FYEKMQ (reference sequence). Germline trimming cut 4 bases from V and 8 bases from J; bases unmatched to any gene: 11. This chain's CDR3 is CASSYLGQGRSEAFF. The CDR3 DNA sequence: TGTGCCAGCAGCTACTTGGGACAGGGAAGGTCCGAAGCTTTCTTT.

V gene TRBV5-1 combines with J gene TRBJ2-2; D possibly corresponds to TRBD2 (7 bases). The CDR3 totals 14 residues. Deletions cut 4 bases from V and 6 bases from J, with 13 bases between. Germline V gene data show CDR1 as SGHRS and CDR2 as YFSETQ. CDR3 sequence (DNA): TGCGCCAGCAGCCCGGGGGGCACGCCCGGGGAGCTGTTTTTT. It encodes CASSPGGTPGELFF.

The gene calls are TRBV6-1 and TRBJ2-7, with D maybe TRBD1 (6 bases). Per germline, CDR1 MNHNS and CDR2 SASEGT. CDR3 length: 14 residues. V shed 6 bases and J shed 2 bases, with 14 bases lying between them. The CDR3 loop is CASSKGHITYEQYF. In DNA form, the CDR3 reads TGTGCCAGCAGCAAGGGACACATAACCTACGAGCAGTACTTC.

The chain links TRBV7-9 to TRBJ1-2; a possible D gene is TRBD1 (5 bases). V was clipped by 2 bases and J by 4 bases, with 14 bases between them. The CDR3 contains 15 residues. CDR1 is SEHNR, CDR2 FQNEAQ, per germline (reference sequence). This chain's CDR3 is CASSLPGIRAYGYTF. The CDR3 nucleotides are TGTGCCAGCAGCTTACCAGGGATCAGGGCCTATGGCTACACCTTC. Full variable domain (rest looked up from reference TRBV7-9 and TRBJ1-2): DTGVSQNPRHKITKRGQNVTFRCDPISEHNRLYWYRQTLGQGPEFLTYFQNEAQLEKSRLLSDRFSAERPKGSFSTLEIQRTEQGDSAMYLCASSLPGIRAYGYTFGSGTRLTVV.

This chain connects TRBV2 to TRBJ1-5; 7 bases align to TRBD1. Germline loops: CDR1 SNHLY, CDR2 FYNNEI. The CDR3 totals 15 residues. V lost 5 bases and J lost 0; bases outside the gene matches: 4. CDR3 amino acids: CASSSGQLSNQPQHF. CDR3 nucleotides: TGTGCCAGCAGTTCGGGACAGCTTAGCAATCAGCCCCAGCATTTT.

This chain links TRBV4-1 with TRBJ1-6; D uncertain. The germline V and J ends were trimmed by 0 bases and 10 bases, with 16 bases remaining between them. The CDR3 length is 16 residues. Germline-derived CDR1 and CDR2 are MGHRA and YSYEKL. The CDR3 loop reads CASSQEEGQTTSPLHF. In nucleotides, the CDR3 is TGCGCCAGCAGCCAAGAAGAGGGTCAAACGACCTCACCCCTCCACTTT.

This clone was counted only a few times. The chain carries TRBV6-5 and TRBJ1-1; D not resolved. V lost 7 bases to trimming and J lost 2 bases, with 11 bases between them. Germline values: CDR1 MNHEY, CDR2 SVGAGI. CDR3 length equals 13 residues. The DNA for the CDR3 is TGTGCCAGCACGGCGGCGGGAAACACTGAAGCTTTCTTT. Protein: CASTAAGNTEAFF.

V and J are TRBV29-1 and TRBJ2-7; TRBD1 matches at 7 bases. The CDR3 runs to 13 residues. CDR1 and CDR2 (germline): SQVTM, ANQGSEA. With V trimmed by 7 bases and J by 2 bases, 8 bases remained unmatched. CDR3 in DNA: TGCAGCGGACGGGACAGACTTACCTACGAGCAGTACTTC. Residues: CSGRDRLTYEQYF.

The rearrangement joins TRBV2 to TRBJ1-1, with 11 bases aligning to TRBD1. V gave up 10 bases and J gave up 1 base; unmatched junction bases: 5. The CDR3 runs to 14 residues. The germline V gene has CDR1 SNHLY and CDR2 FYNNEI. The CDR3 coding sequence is TGTGCCACACGAGGGACAGGGGGGAACACTGAAGCTTTCTTT. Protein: CATRGTGGNTEAFF.

The chain's CDR3 is CASSRFGGPNTEAFF. For the CDR3, the DNA is TGTGCCAGCAGCCGGTTCGGGGGGCCAAACACTGAAGCTTTCTTT. The chain links TRBV4-2 to TRBJ1-1, with a tentative D call TRBD1 (6 bases). Germline values: CDR1 LGHNA, CDR2 YNFKEQ. Trimming pared 4 bases from V and 2 bases from J, leaving 14 bases between. This CDR3 has 15 residues.

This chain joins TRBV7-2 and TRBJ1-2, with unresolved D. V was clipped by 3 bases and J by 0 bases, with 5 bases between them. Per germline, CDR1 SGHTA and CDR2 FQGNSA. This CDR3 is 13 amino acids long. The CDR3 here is CASSFRANYGYTF. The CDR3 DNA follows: TGTGCCAGCAGCTTTCGAGCTAACTATGGCTACACCTTC.

CDR3 nucleotide sequence: TGTGCCAGCAGCGTTGGGACAGCTGAACAGCCCCAGCATTTT. Its protein is CASSVGTAEQPQHF. The gene calls are TRBV11-2 and TRBJ1-5; the match to TRBD1 covers 7 bases. This CDR3 spans 14 amino acids. Trimming removed 5 bases from V and 7 bases from J; junction bases left unmatched: 8. Germline V CDR1 and CDR2: SGHAT, FQNNGV.

The chain's CDR3 is CASRQGMNTEAFF. CDR3 bases: TGCGCCAGCAGGCAGGGAATGAACACTGAAGCTTTCTTT. The chain links TRBV10-1 to TRBJ1-1; weak D call: TRBD1 (5 bases). With 6 bases removed from V and 0 bases from J, the gap between germline ends came to 8 bases. Germline CDR1 WNHNN, CDR2 SYGVQD (reference sequence). CDR3 length: 13 residues.

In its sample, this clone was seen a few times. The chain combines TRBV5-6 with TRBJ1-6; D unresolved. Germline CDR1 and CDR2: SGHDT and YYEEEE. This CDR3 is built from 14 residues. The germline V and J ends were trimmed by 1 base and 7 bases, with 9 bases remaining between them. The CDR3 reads CASSLMESNSPLHF. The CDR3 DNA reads TGTGCCAGCAGCTTGATGGAGTCAAATTCACCCCTCCACTTT. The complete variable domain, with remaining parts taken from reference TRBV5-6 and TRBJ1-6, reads DAGVTQSPTHLIKTRGQQVTLRCSPKSGHDTVSWYQQALGQGPQFIFQYYEEEERQRGNFPDRFSGHQFPNYSSELNVNALLLGDSALYLCASSLMESNSPLHFGNGTRLTVT.

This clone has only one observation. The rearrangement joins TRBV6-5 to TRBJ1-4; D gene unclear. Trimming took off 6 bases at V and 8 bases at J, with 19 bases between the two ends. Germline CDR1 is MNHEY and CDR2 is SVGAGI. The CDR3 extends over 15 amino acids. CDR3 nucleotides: TGTGCCAGCAGCCAACTGGGTAGTAGCATGGAAAAACTGTTTTTT. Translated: CASSQLGSSMEKLFF.

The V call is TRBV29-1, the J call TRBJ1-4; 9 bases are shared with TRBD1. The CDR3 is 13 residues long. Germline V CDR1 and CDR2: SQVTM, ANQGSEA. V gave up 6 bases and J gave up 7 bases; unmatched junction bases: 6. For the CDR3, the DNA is TGCAGCGTGGCCCGGGACAGGGCTGAAAAACTGTTTTTT. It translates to CSVARDRAEKLFF.

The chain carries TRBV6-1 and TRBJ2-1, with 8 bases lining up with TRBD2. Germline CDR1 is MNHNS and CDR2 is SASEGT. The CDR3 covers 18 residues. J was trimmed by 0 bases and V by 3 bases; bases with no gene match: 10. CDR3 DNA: TGTGCCAGCAGTGAGTCTCGGGGGGGGCTCAGCTCCTACAATGAGCAGTTCTTC. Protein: CASSESRGGLSSYNEQFF.

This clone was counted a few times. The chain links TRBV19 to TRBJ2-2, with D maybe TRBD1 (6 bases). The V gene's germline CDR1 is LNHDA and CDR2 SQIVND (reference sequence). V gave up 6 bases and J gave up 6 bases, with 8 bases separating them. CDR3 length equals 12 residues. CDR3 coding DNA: TGTGCCAGTAGCCACAGGGCCGGGGAGCTGTTTTTT. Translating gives CASSHRAGELFF.